This passage covers 4 T cell receptor beta chains from one sample sequenced in a study of blood T cell repertoires in COVID-19. The data were produced by immunoSEQ multiplex PCR, yet TCRdb's version contains in-frame clones alone and is incomplete. The sample includes about 58,000 clones, just under 90% of them seen just once. Material: peripheral blood. These receptors all come from a man in his sixties with acute or convalescent COVID-19.

The rearrangement links TRBV27 to TRBJ2-4; D remains ambiguous. There are 15 residues in the CDR3. Germline V CDR1 and CDR2: MNHEY, SMNVEV (reference sequence). Trimming shortened V by 5 bases and J by 1 base, and 12 bases separated the two germline ends. The CDR3 region is CASSPPPGAKNIQYF. Written as DNA, the CDR3 is TGTGCCAGCAGTCCCCCCCCCGGGGCCAAAAACATTCAGTACTTC.

This chain joins TRBV7-6 and TRBJ1-5; TRBD1 aligns across 8 bases. There are 16 residues in the CDR3. The V gene end was trimmed by 1 base and the J gene end by 3 bases; junction bases not matched to a gene: 5. The V gene's germline CDR1 is SGHVS and CDR2 FNYEAQ. CDR3 amino acids: CASSLGPTGVNQPQHF. In nucleotides, the CDR3 is TGTGCCAGCAGCTTAGGGCCGACAGGGGTCAATCAGCCCCAGCATTTT.

The V call is TRBV7-6, the J call TRBJ2-3; D is unresolved. Trimming took off 5 bases at V and 0 bases at J, with 12 bases between the two ends. Looked up from germline, CDR1 is SGHVS and CDR2 is FNYEAQ. The CDR3 spans 15 residues. This chain's CDR3 is CASSPLRASTDTQYF. The CDR3 coding sequence is TGTGCCAGCAGCCCACTCCGTGCTAGCACAGATACGCAGTATTTT.

The rearrangement joins TRBV7-2 to TRBJ2-7; TRBD2 matches at 8 bases. Trimming took 5 bases from V and 5 from J; bases not matched to a gene: 17. Germline assignment: CDR1 SGHTA and CDR2 FQGNSA. CDR3 length: 17 amino acids. CDR3 coding DNA: TGTGCCAGCAGCCCTCTAGGACTAGCAGAAGGCGTCCACGAGCAGTACTTC. It is translated as CASSPLGLAEGVHEQYF.